The 6 T cell receptor beta chains given below trace back to one sample, sequenced in a study of vaccination and CD4 T cells after COVID-19. Their cognate antigens are unknown. The Oncomine TCR Beta short-read assay was what sequenced the DNA obtained from cultured CD4+ T cells. MiXCR, applied by TCRdb to the PCR reads, yields one record per CDR3 protein. This table holds around 4,200 distinct CDR3 sequences, less than 45% found once. Treatment noted: roughly 11-day PBMC culture with coronavirus spike peptide pools or control peptides (ViraFEST assay). Sequencing used CD4+ T cells from blood, cultured in vitro, obtained after SARS-CoV-2 vaccination. These receptors were collected from a human donor who had recovered from COVID-19.

The V gene is TRBV28, the J gene TRBJ1-3; the D gene is possibly TRBD1 (5 bases). Per germline, CDR1 MDHEN and CDR2 SYDVKM. This CDR3 spans 17 amino acids. Trimming shortened V by 6 bases and J by 0 bases, and 18 bases separated the two germline ends. As DNA, the CDR3 is TGTGCCAGCAGCTTAGGGACGAGACCGAGCTCTGGAAACACCATATATTTT. The encoded protein is CASSLGTRPSSGNTIYF.

This clonotype is labeled medium-sized (0.01 to 0.1%). For the CDR3, the DNA is TGCAGTGCTACCCAGGACAGGGGGCCTGGCTACACCTTC. Translation gives CSATQDRGPGYTF. The chain has TRBV20-1 and TRBJ1-2, with 11 bases identical to TRBD1. V lost 4 bases, J lost 7 bases, and 5 bases stayed unmatched. CDR3 size: 13 residues. Germline V lookup: CDR1 DFQATT, CDR2 SNEGSKA (reference sequence).

V usage is TRBV19 and J usage is TRBJ1-5; perhaps TRBD1 as D (6 bases). CDR1 LNHDA and CDR2 SQIVND come from the germline V gene (reference sequence). This CDR3 is 14 amino acids long. V was cut by 7 bases and J by 6 bases, with 16 bases left in between. The CDR3 coding sequence is TGTGCCAGTACGGGGATCAGGGGCTTTCAGCCCCAGCATTTT. This translates into CASTGIRGFQPQHF.

The chain carries TRBV24-1 and TRBJ2-7, with D tentatively TRBD1 (6 bases). The CDR3 loop spans 15 amino acids. Trimming stripped 3 bases from V and 3 bases from J, with 14 bases between. Per germline, CDR1 KGHDR and CDR2 SFDVKD. This chain's CDR3 is CATSDEGQTNYEQYF. CDR3 DNA sequence: TGTGCCACCAGTGATGAAGGACAGACCAACTACGAGCAGTACTTC.

This chain links TRBV28 with TRBJ2-7; 9 nucleotides match TRBD1. Per the germline V gene, CDR1 is MDHEN and CDR2 is SYDVKM. This CDR3 has 18 amino acids. J lost 0 bases, V lost 2 bases, and 11 bases had no gene match. The CDR3 bases are TGTGCCAGCAGTTTAGTCGGGACAGGGCCTCTAAGCTCCTACGAGCAGTACTTC. Protein product: CASSLVGTGPLSSYEQYF.

This clonotype showed up just a few times. The V and J genes are TRBV6-1 and TRBJ2-4, with 10 bases identical to TRBD1. CDR1 is MNHNS, CDR2 SASEGT, per germline. V shed 4 bases, J shed 9 bases, and the junction held 9 bases outside the gene matches. The CDR3 has 15 amino acids. In nucleotides, the CDR3 is TGTGCCAGCAGTGTCACCGGGACAGGGGAAGGCATTCAGTACTTC. Protein sequence: CASSVTGTGEGIQYF.